This T cell receptor beta chain appears in the sequencing data of a study of T-cell memory formation after mild COVID-19. General study points: Contracting CD4+ clones sat mainly in CM and EM; CD8+ in EMRA. Proof of SARS-CoV-2 specificity was absent for the second-wave clones that crested on day 37.

This clonotype has a handful of counts. Its antigen is unknown. TCRdb re-called the 5' RACE reads through MiXCR, storing one row per CDR3 protein. Among about 450,000 distinct CDR3 sequences listed, about 25% were seen once. Trimming left V 6 bases short and J 0 bases short, with 15 bases between. This CDR3 region has 16 residues. The rearrangement links TRBV12-3 or TRBV12-4 to TRBJ2-4; the D gene is possibly TRBD2 (5 bases). The sequence came from an adult woman who had mild COVID-19 (a few samples of this study predate the infection). Cell type and time point are not known. Sequencing used PBMCs or a T cell subset sorted from them (not recorded which). Written as DNA, the CDR3 is TGTGCCAGCAGCCCCACCGGGATCGGAGCCAAAAACATTCAGTACTTC. Its protein product is CASSPTGIGAKNIQYF.